The 15 T cell receptor beta chains given below trace back to one sample, sequenced in a study of blood T cells in healthy people across ages. Primed by a sample-barcoded 5' primer and a J-beta primer mix, a second PCR proceeded for 7 to 11 cycles. MiXCR, run by TCRdb on the 5' RACE reads, gives a single entry per CDR3 protein. The top ten hold under 4% of the sample, which has about 630,000 distinct CDR3 sequences, about 21% seen once. Sequences were obtained from blood. The source is a man between 65 and 79 years old in good health.

This chain uses TRBV20-1 with TRBJ2-3; TRBD1 matches 9 bases. The J segment lost 6 bases and the V segment lost 5 bases, leaving 3 bases of the junction unmatched. The germline gives CDR1 DFQATT, CDR2 SNEGSKA (reference sequence). The CDR3 is 12 amino acids. CDR3 coding DNA: TGCAGTGCTCGGGACAGGGATGATACGCAGTATTTT. Translated, it gives CSARDRDDTQYF.

This clonotype came up many times. V is TRBV28 and J is TRBJ2-5; no definite D call. This CDR3 comprises 11 residues. The germline V gene has CDR1 MDHEN and CDR2 SYDVKM. V shed 6 bases and J shed 2 bases, with 4 bases lying between them. CDR3: CASRRQETQYF. CDR3 DNA: TGTGCCAGCAGACGGCAAGAGACCCAGTACTTC. The full variable domain, with the rest looked up from reference TRBV28 and TRBJ2-5, is DVKVTQSSRYLVKRTGEKVFLECVQDMDHENMFWYRQDPGLGLRLIYFSYDVKMKEKGDIPEGYSVSREKKERFSLILESASTNQTSMYLCASRRQETQYFGPGTRLLVL.

This clonotype was found a few times. The rearrangement links TRBV7-2 to TRBJ1-4; D is possibly TRBD1 (5 bases). The CDR3 runs to 13 residues. V shed 6 bases and J shed 8 bases, with 13 bases lying between them. Per germline, CDR1 SGHTA and CDR2 FQGNSA. The CDR3 DNA is TGTGCCAGCAGACGGGGGACTGAGGAAAAACTGTTTTTT. Translating it yields CASRRGTEEKLFF. Supplemented by reference TRBV7-2 and TRBJ1-4, the full variable domain reads GAGVSQSPSNKVTEKGKDVELRCDPISGHTALYWYRQSLGQGLEFLIYFQGNSAPDKSGLPSDRFSAERTGGSVSTLTIQRTQQEDSAVYLCASRRGTEEKLFFGSGTQLSVL.

This chain uses TRBV20-1 with TRBJ1-2; D call uncertain. This CDR3 spans 14 amino acids. V dropped 0 bases and J dropped 8 bases, with 16 bases sitting between them. Germline V CDR1 and CDR2: DFQATT, SNEGSKA (reference sequence). The CDR3 protein is CSARDLGEYWGYTF. The CDR3, as DNA: TGCAGTGCTAGAGATCTTGGGGAATACTGGGGCTACACCTTC.

The CDR3 loop reads CASRPGQENIQYF. The CDR3 coding sequence is TGTGCCAGCAGACCGGGACAGGAGAACATTCAGTACTTC. The V and J genes are TRBV6-1 and TRBJ2-4; 8 nucleotides agree with TRBD1. The CDR3 totals 13 residues. Losses at the gene ends were 6 bases for V and 7 bases for J; bases not matched to a gene: 5. Germline V gene lookup returns CDR1 MNHNS and CDR2 SASEGT.

This clonotype has just a few counts. CDR3: CASSATGGSETQYF. DNA for the CDR3: TGTGCCAGCAGTGCGACAGGGGGATCAGAGACCCAGTACTTC. The chain links TRBV12-3 or TRBV12-4 to TRBJ2-5; 9 bases match TRBD1. J gave up 4 bases and V 5 bases, and 5 bases lay outside the gene matches. CDR3 length equals 14 residues.

The chain recombines TRBV2 with TRBJ1-4; D is ambiguous. This CDR3 is 15 amino acids long. Trimming cost V 6 bases and J 0 bases, with 11 bases left between them. Germline V gene lookup returns CDR1 SNHLY and CDR2 FYNNEI. The CDR3 DNA reads TGTGCCAGCAGCCGGACCGCAGCAACTAATGAAAAACTGTTTTTT. Translated: CASSRTAATNEKLFF. Based on the CDR3 plus reference TRBV2 and TRBJ1-4, the full variable domain is EPEVTQTPSHQVTQMGQEVILRCVPISNHLYFYWYRQILGQKVEFLVSFYNNEISEKSEIFDDQFSVERPDGSNFTLKIRSTKLEDSAMYFCASSRTAATNEKLFFGSGTQLSVL.

V is TRBV10-3 and J is TRBJ1-2; TRBD1 matches 9 bases. In germline, CDR1 is ENHRY, CDR2 SYGVKD. The CDR3 extends over 14 amino acids. The ends lost 10 bases at V and 1 base at J; junction bases unmatched: 7. CDR3 sequence (DNA): TGTGCCACCGCGGGACAGGGAGGTAACTATGGCTACACCTTC. Amino acids: CATAGQGGNYGYTF.

V and J are TRBV20-1 and TRBJ1-1, with 7 bases that match TRBD1. Germline V gives CDR1 DFQATT, CDR2 SNEGSKA (reference sequence). This CDR3 contains 14 residues. V trimming: 5 bases; J trimming: 1 base; junction bases outside the gene matches: 7. The CDR3 loop reads CSAGRTGANTEAFF. Here the CDR3 DNA reads TGCAGTGCTGGACGGACAGGCGCGAACACTGAAGCTTTCTTT.

This clonotype was observed a few times. The rearrangement uses TRBV5-1 and TRBJ2-6, with D perhaps TRBD2 (5 bases). This CDR3 region has 14 residues. Germline V gene lookup returns CDR1 SGHRS and CDR2 YFSETQ. The V end lost 6 bases, the J end lost 3 bases, and 10 bases lay between the germline ends. The CDR3 is CASTDRGGANVLTF. CDR3 in DNA: TGCGCCAGCACTGATCGGGGTGGGGCCAACGTCCTGACTTTC. The entire variable domain, with the rest obtained from reference TRBV5-1 and TRBJ2-6, is as follows: KAGVTQTPRYLIKTRGQQVTLSCSPISGHRSVSWYQQTPGQGLQFLFEYFSETQRNKGNFPGRFSGRQFSNSRSEMNVSTLELGDSALYLCASTDRGGANVLTFGAGSRLTVL.

This clonotype has just a few counts. The rearrangement links TRBV20-1 to TRBJ2-3, with 8 bases lining up with TRBD2. The CDR3 has 16 residues. Losses at the gene ends were 3 bases for V and 4 bases for J; bases not matched to a gene: 12. Germline V gene lookup returns CDR1 DFQATT and CDR2 SNEGSKA (reference sequence). CDR3 sequence: CSASSGLAFESDTQYF. The CDR3 DNA is TGCAGTGCTAGTTCCGGACTAGCTTTCGAGTCAGATACGCAGTATTTT.

The V gene is TRBV29-1, the J gene TRBJ2-7, with TRBD1 matching 7 bases. V was pared by 5 bases and J by 2 bases, with 6 bases of the junction left unmatched. In germline, CDR1 is SQVTM, CDR2 ANQGSEA. The CDR3 extends over 13 amino acids. CDR3 sequence (DNA): TGCAGCGTTCCTGACAGGGAGACCTACGAGCAGTACTTC. Translation gives CSVPDRETYEQYF.

Ten or more counts support this clonotype. The CDR3 nucleotides read TGTGCCAGCAGGCTAGCGGAAGAGACCCAGTACTTC. It specifies CASRLAEETQYF. V and J are TRBV25-1 and TRBJ2-5; 7 nucleotides match TRBD2. Germline CDR1 and CDR2: MGHDK and SYGVNS. The CDR3 is 12 amino acids. V lost 6 bases to trimming and J lost 3 bases; unmatched junction nucleotides: 1.

This chain uses TRBV5-1 with TRBJ2-5; 10 nucleotides agree with TRBD1. From germline, CDR1 is SGHRS and CDR2 YFSETQ. Trimming took 2 bases from V and 5 from J; bases not matched to a gene: 9. The CDR3 spans 16 residues. Here the CDR3 DNA reads TGCGCCAGCAGCTTTGCGGTGGGACAGGGGTTCGAGACCCAGTACTTC. Translating gives CASSFAVGQGFETQYF.

This clonotype has just a few counts. The V call is TRBV20-1, the J call TRBJ2-3, with D possibly being TRBD2 (6 bases). Germline CDR1 and CDR2: DFQATT and SNEGSKA (reference sequence). With 5 bases removed from V and 5 bases from J, the gap between germline ends came to 17 bases. The CDR3 spans 14 residues. CDR3 in amino acids: CSAPAGGRRDTQYF. The CDR3 DNA follows: TGCAGTGCTCCTGCTGGGGGGAGGAGAGATACGCAGTATTTT.